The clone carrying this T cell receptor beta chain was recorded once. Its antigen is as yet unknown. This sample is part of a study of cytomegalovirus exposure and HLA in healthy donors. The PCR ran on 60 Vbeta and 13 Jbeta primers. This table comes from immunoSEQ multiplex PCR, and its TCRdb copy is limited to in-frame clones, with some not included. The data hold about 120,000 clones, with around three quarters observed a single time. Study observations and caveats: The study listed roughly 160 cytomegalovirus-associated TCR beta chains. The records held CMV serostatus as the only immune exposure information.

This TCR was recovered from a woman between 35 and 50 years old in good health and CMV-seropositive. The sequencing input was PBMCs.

CDR3 sequence reads: CASRPDSYGYTF. CDR3 DNA sequence: TGTGCCAGCAGACCCGACAGTTATGGCTACACCTTC. This chain connects TRBV6-6 to TRBJ1-2, with D perhaps matching TRBD1 (5 bases). CDR1 and CDR2 from the germline V gene are MNHNY and SVGAGI (reference sequence). This CDR3 is 12 amino acids long. Trimming stripped 6 bases from V and 5 bases from J, with 10 bases between.